The 26 T cell receptor beta chains in this list originate from one sample, sequenced in a study of CD8 T cell repertoires and HIV-1 epitope variants. TCRdb keeps only in-frame clones here, not all; method: immunoSEQ multiplex PCR. The sample has several thousand clones; less than 75% are singletons. Antigens of these TCRs are unknown. Sequenced material: cultured CD8+ T cells derived from PBMCs. These receptors were obtained from a male donor with HIV.

The chain recombines TRBV29-1 with TRBJ2-3, with D perhaps matching TRBD1 (6 bases). Trimming took 0 bases from V and 2 from J, leaving 9 bases between them. Germline assignment: CDR1 SQVTM and CDR2 ANQGSEA. There are 14 residues in the CDR3. Here the CDR3 DNA reads TGCAGCGTTGAAGATGAGGGGGTCACAGATACGCAGTATTTT. Translation gives CSVEDEGVTDTQYF.

V is TRBV6-5 and J is TRBJ2-2; D not resolved. The CDR3 loop spans 14 amino acids. The germline CDR1 and CDR2 sequences are MNHEY and SVGAGI. V gave up 2 bases and J gave up 2 bases, with 6 bases separating them. For the CDR3, the DNA is TGTGCCAGCAGTTACGACACCAACACCGGGGAGCTGTTTTTT. It is translated as CASSYDTNTGELFF.

The rearrangement links TRBV10-1 to TRBJ2-7, with 8 positions matching TRBD1. The CDR3 is made up of 13 amino acids. The junction had 7 bases not matched to a gene; V was cut back by 5 bases and J by 7 bases. CDR1 is WNHNN and CDR2 is SYGVQD in the germline V gene (reference sequence). CDR3 coding DNA: TGCGCCAGCAGTTTGGGACAGGCGGGGGAGCAGTACTTC. Encoded protein: CASSLGQAGEQYF.

The chain combines TRBV7-2 with TRBJ1-5; D is uncertain. V lost 5 bases and J 0 bases, leaving 11 bases between the germline ends. Per germline, CDR1 SGHTA and CDR2 FQGNSA. The CDR3 spans 15 residues. The CDR3 DNA is TGTGCCAGCAGCCCCGAGGGCTATAGCAATCAGCCCCAGCATTTT. Its translation: CASSPEGYSNQPQHF.

Comment on this clone: One junction end disagrees with the germline gene, perhaps due to a read error. This chain connects TRBV7-2 to TRBJ1-2; D unclear. The CDR3 consists of 16 residues. From germline, CDR1 is SGHTA and CDR2 FQGNSA. DNA of the CDR3: TGCGCCAGCAGCCAAGATCCCGTCGAACTCGACTATGGCTACACCTTC. Encoded protein: CASSQDPVELDYGYTF.

This clone appeared a few times. The conserved closing phenylalanine or tryptophan is absent in this CDR3, likely reflecting a read error. The DNA is omitted, as the CDR3 cannot be located on it reliably, and the CDR3 follows TCRdb's listing. The chain joins TRBV21-1 to TRBJ2-7; the listed D gene, TRBD2, was not tested against the DNA. TRBV21-1 corresponds to a pseudogene. The CDR3 has 13 residues if both end residues are counted. CDR3 in amino acids: CASSARTALLAPL.

The genes are TRBV19 and TRBJ2-1, with 12 bases aligning to TRBD2. The CDR3 runs to 16 residues. With V trimmed by 2 bases and J by 2 bases, 1 base remained unmatched. Germline CDR1 LNHDA, CDR2 SQIVND (reference sequence). CDR3 amino acids: CASSIRTSGTYNEQFF. CDR3 in DNA: TGTGCCAGTAGTATACGGACTAGCGGGACCTACAATGAGCAGTTCTTC. Supplemented by reference TRBV19 and TRBJ2-1, the full variable domain reads DGGITQSPKYLFRKEGQNVTLSCEQNLNHDAMYWYRQDPGQGLRLIYYSQIVNDFQKGDIAEGYSVSREKKESFPLTVTSAQKNPTAFYLCASSIRTSGTYNEQFFGPGTRLTVL.

The chain combines TRBV21-1 with TRBJ2-4; TRBD2, the table's D call, lacks a check against the DNA. TRBV21-1 is described as a pseudogene. The CDR3 totals 16 residues. The CDR3 DNA follows: TGTGCCAGCAGCAACCCCCCTGGGAGTCGGAGATCGGTTCAGTACTTC. Protein sequence: CASSNPPGSRRSVQYF.

For this clone: Other DNA variants within this sample encode the same CDR3. The chain joins TRBV28 to TRBJ1-3; possibly TRBD1 for D (6 bases). Trimming removed 2 bases at V and 7 bases at J, with 9 bases between. CDR1 MDHEN and CDR2 SYDVKM come from the germline V gene. The CDR3 sequence is 13 residues long. CDR3 in amino acids: CASSLLQGNTIYF. CDR3 in DNA: TGTGCCAGCAGTTTACTACAGGGTAACACCATATATTTT.

This clone was seen only a few times. As DNA, the CDR3 is TGTGCCAGCAGTGACGGTTTAGGGCCCCAGCATTTT. It is translated as CASSDGLGPQHF. The gene calls are TRBV5-6 and TRBJ1-5; D call uncertain. V lost 5 bases, J lost 9 bases, and 12 bases lay in between. This CDR3 comprises 12 residues. Germline values: CDR1 SGHDT, CDR2 YYEEEE.

The chain couples TRBV21-1 to TRBJ1-3; TRBD1 reflects the table's D call only, with no check against the DNA. TRBV21-1 is deemed a pseudogene. The CDR3 sequence is 16 residues long. The CDR3 reads CASSKSEDRVGNTIYF. In DNA form, the CDR3 reads TGTGCCAGCAGCAAATCGGAAGACAGGGTGGGAAACACCATATATTTT.

This CDR3 reads CASSVPTGQPQHF. CDR3 coding DNA: TGTGCCAGTAGTGTTCCTACAGGTCAGCCCCAGCATTTT. The J gene is TRBJ1-5, the V gene TRBV19, with TRBD1 as a possible D gene (5 bases). Germline CDR1 is LNHDA and CDR2 is SQIVND (reference sequence). Between the trimmed V and J ends, which lost 5 bases and 6 bases, there was a span of 11 bases. The CDR3 has 13 amino acids.

The chain employs TRBV5-1 and TRBJ2-3; 7 bases match TRBD2. This CDR3 comprises 15 residues. Germline CDR1 is SGHRS and CDR2 is YFSETQ. The trim removed 4 bases at V and 4 bases at J, leaving 9 bases unmatched. DNA of the CDR3: TGCGCCAGCAGCGCCGGGACTACCGGTGCAGATACGCAGTATTTT. Translation gives CASSAGTTGADTQYF.

The genes are TRBV28 and TRBJ1-1; D possibly corresponds to TRBD1 (5 bases). The germline V gene encodes CDR1 MDHEN and CDR2 SYDVKM. CDR3 length: 12 residues. Trimming took 8 bases from V and 5 from J, leaving 12 bases between them. The CDR3 spells CASARVGTEAFF. The CDR3 DNA reads as TGTGCCAGCGCCAGGGTTGGGACTGAAGCTTTCTTT.

This clone showed up just a few times. The junction differs from germline at one of its ends, possibly a read error. V usage is TRBV7-2 and J usage is TRBJ1-1; D possibly corresponds to TRBD1 (5 bases). Germline CDR1 reads SGHTA; CDR2 reads FQGNSA. CDR3 length: 16 amino acids. CDR3 sequence: CASSQDVGQGNTEAFF. As DNA, the CDR3 is TGCGCCAGCAGCCAAGATGTTGGGCAGGGGAACACTGAAGCTTTCTTT.

This clone was seen a handful of times. J is TRBJ1-1 and V is TRBV7-3, with 11 bases matching TRBD1. CDR3 length: 15 amino acids. Germline V gene data show CDR1 as SGHTA and CDR2 as FQGTGA. V trimming: 4 bases; J trimming: 7 bases; junction bases outside the gene matches: 8. CDR3 sequence: CASSSPDRGLVEAFF. The CDR3 DNA follows: TGTGCCAGCAGCTCTCCGGACAGGGGGCTTGTTGAAGCTTTCTTT.

This rearrangement joins TRBV5-4 to TRBJ1-2; the D gene is possibly TRBD1 (5 bases). Trimming stripped 5 bases from V and 7 bases from J, with 15 bases between. Germline loops: CDR1 SGHNT, CDR2 YYREEE (reference sequence). This CDR3 comprises 13 residues. The CDR3 coding sequence is TGTGCCAGCAGTCTGGGGGTACAGCTTGGCTACACCTTC. Translated: CASSLGVQLGYTF.

This clone came up once. The genes are TRBV2 and TRBJ2-3; TRBD1 aligns across 7 bases. CDR3 length: 13 amino acids. Germline V gives CDR1 SNHLY, CDR2 FYNNEI. Losses at the gene ends were 8 bases for V and 2 bases for J; bases not matched to a gene: 4. DNA of the CDR3: TGTGCCAGCCTGACAGGGACCACAGATACGCAGTATTTT. It codes for CASLTGTTDTQYF.

The J gene is TRBJ1-1, the V gene TRBV7-9; no clear D. This CDR3 region has 14 residues. CDR1 and CDR2 from the germline V gene are SEHNR and FQNEAQ (reference sequence). Trimming shortened V by 1 base and J by 5 bases, and 11 bases separated the two germline ends. CDR3 nucleotides: TGTGCCAGCAGCTTAGATTCTGGAGGAACTGAAGCTTTCTTT. It codes for CASSLDSGGTEAFF.

This rearrangement joins TRBV9 to TRBJ2-3; 10 nucleotides match TRBD2. The CDR3 has 16 amino acids. Germline V gene sequence: CDR1 SGDLS, CDR2 YYNGEE. With V trimmed by 2 bases and J by 1 base, 4 bases remained unmatched. CDR3: CASSVLAGEGTDTQYF. In DNA form, the CDR3 reads TGTGCCAGCAGCGTGCTAGCGGGAGAGGGCACAGATACGCAGTATTTT.

In this sample, this clone is medium-sized (0.01 to 0.1%). The chain links TRBV7-9 to TRBJ2-2, with D hard to call. Trimming removed 3 bases at V and 8 bases at J, with 10 bases between. This CDR3 comprises 13 residues. CDR1 is SEHNR and CDR2 is FQNEAQ in the germline V gene (reference sequence). For the CDR3, the DNA is TGTGCCAGCAGCTTGAAGAGTTCTGGGGAGCTGTTTTTT. As protein: CASSLKSSGELFF.

The CDR3 DNA follows: TGTGCCAGTAGCCAAAAAGGGTACAATGAGCAGTTCTTC. It is translated as CASSQKGYNEQFF. The chain recombines TRBV19 with TRBJ2-1; the D is unclear. The CDR3 is made up of 13 amino acids. V was clipped by 6 bases and J by 4 bases, with 10 bases between them. Germline V gives CDR1 LNHDA, CDR2 SQIVND (reference sequence).

J is TRBJ2-7 and V is TRBV27, with 8 bases fitting TRBD1. CDR1 and CDR2 from the germline V gene are MNHEY and SMNVEV (reference sequence). J was trimmed by 3 bases and V by 4 bases; bases with no gene match: 2. This CDR3 is 13 amino acids long. The CDR3 DNA sequence: TGTGCCAGCAGTTACGACAGGGGCTACGAGCAGTACTTC. Protein product: CASSYDRGYEQYF.

The chain recombines TRBV10-3 with TRBJ1-2, with 10 bases fitting TRBD1. After removal of 0 bases from V and 3 bases from J, the junction contained 1 base not matched to a gene. In germline, CDR1 is ENHRY, CDR2 SYGVKD. There are 15 residues in the CDR3. DNA of the CDR3: TGTGCCATCAGTGAGTCGGGACAGGGGTACTATGGCTACACCTTC. It yields the protein CAISESGQGYYGYTF.

This chain connects TRBV27 to TRBJ1-5; no clear D. The V end was cut by 6 bases, the J end by 1 base, with 7 bases between. The CDR3 loop spans 13 amino acids. The germline V gene has CDR1 MNHEY and CDR2 SMNVEV (reference sequence). CDR3 amino acids: CASSPDSNQPQHF. CDR3 DNA sequence: TGTGCCAGCAGCCCCGACAGCAATCAGCCCCAGCATTTT.

The chain carries TRBV5-1 and TRBJ2-7; D ambiguous. V was clipped by 3 bases and J by 3 bases, with 7 bases between them. This CDR3 is built from 12 residues. Per the germline V gene, CDR1 is SGHRS and CDR2 is YFSETQ. The CDR3 region is CASSSFNYEQYF. CDR3 bases: TGCGCCAGCAGCTCCTTTAACTACGAGCAGTACTTC. Variable domain in full (rest from reference TRBV5-1 and TRBJ2-7): KAGVTQTPRYLIKTRGQQVTLSCSPISGHRSVSWYQQTPGQGLQFLFEYFSETQRNKGNFPGRFSGRQFSNSRSEMNVSTLELGDSALYLCASSSFNYEQYFGPGTRLTVT.